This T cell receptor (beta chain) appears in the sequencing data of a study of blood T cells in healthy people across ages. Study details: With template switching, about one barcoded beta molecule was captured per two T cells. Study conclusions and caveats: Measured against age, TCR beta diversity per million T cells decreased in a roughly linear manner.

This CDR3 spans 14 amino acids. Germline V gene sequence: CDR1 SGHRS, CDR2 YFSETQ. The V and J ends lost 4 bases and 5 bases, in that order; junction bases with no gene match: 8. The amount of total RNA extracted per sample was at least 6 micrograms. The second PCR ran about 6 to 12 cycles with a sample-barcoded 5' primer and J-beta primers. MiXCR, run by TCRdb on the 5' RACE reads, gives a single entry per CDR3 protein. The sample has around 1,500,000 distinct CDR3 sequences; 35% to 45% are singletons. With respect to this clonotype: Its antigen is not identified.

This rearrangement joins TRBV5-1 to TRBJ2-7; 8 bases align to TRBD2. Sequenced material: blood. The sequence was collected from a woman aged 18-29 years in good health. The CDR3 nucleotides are TGCGCCAGCAGCCCGCTAGGTAGCGGGAACGAGCAGTACTTC. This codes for CASSPLGSGNEQYF.